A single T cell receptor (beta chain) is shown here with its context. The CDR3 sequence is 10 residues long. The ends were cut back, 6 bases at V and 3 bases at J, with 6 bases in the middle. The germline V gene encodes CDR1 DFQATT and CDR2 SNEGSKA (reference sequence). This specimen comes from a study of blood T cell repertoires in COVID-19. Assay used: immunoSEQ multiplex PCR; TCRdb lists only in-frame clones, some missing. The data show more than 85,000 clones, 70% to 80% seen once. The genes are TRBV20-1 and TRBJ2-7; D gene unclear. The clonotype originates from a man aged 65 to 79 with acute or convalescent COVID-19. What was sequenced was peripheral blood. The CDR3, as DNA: TGCAGTGCCCTCGTCTACGAGCAGTACTTC. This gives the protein CSALVYEQYF.